These T cell receptor beta chains were read from a single sample in a study of blood T cell repertoires in COVID-19. Assay used: immunoSEQ multiplex PCR; TCRdb lists only in-frame clones, some missing. The table shows 95,000 to 110,000 clones, with 75% to 95% occurring only once. The sequenced sample was peripheral blood. The receptor source for this set is a woman aged 25-40 years with acute or convalescent COVID-19. Each CDR3 is given with its conserved first and last residue. A D gene is named only where the DNA matches it firmly. Size tells how often a clone was seen (once, few, many) or the class of an expanded clone, and some rows leave it out.

j_call: TRBJ2-7; d_call: TRBD1; clone_size: once; v_call: TRBV4-3; cdr3_nt: TGCGCCAGCAGCCAAATCGGGACAGGGCTTTTATACGAGCAGTACTTC; cdr3_aa: CASSQIGTGLLYEQYF
j_call: TRBJ1-1; d_call: TRBD1; clone_size: NA; v_call: TRBV5-1; cdr3_nt: TGCGCCAGCAGCTTGGAAGGCGGGGACAGATACACTGAAGCTTTCTTT; cdr3_aa: CASSLEGGDRYTEAFF
j_call: TRBJ1-3; d_call: NA; clone_size: NA; v_call: TRBV5-1; cdr3_nt: TGCGCCAGCACGGCTGGAAACACCATATATTTT; cdr3_aa: CASTAGNTIYF
j_call: TRBJ1-2; d_call: NA; clone_size: NA; v_call: TRBV7-2; cdr3_nt: TGTGCCAGCAGCTTAACAGGATTTAGCTATGGCTACACCTTC; cdr3_aa: CASSLTGFSYGYTF
j_call: TRBJ1-1; d_call: TRBD1; clone_size: NA; v_call: TRBV14; cdr3_nt: TGTGCCAGCAGCCTCACAGGGGAAACTGAAGCTTTCTTT; cdr3_aa: CASSLTGETEAFF
j_call: TRBJ2-3; d_call: TRBD2; clone_size: NA; v_call: TRBV7-9; cdr3_nt: TGTGCCAGCAGCGGGGAGGGCCACACAGATACGCAGTATTTT; cdr3_aa: CASSGEGHTDTQYF
j_call: TRBJ1-4; d_call: TRBD1; clone_size: NA; v_call: TRBV7-8; cdr3_nt: TGTGCCAGCAGCCCCCAGTGGGACAGAGAAAAACTGTTTTTT; cdr3_aa: CASSPQWDREKLFF
j_call: TRBJ2-7; d_call: NA; clone_size: NA; v_call: TRBV4-3; cdr3_nt: TGCGCCAGCAGCCATGAAATCACAGTTCTCTACGAGCAGTACTTC; cdr3_aa: CASSHEITVLYEQYF
j_call: TRBJ2-7; d_call: NA; clone_size: NA; v_call: TRBV9; cdr3_nt: TGTGCCAGCAGCGTAGGGGTCAGGGTCGGCGAGCAGTACTTC; cdr3_aa: CASSVGVRVGEQYF
j_call: TRBJ1-5; d_call: NA; clone_size: NA; v_call: TRBV19; cdr3_nt: TGTGCCAGTAGTAAGACAGGCAATCAGCCCCAGCATTTT; cdr3_aa: CASSKTGNQPQHF
j_call: TRBJ2-7; d_call: TRBD2; clone_size: NA; v_call: TRBV4-2; cdr3_nt: TGTGCCAGCAGCCAAGGACTAGCGGGGGGGTGGTACGAGCAGTACTTC; cdr3_aa: CASSQGLAGGWYEQYF
j_call: TRBJ2-1; d_call: TRBD2; clone_size: NA; v_call: TRBV7-2; cdr3_nt: TGTGCCAGCAGCTTAACTAGCGGGGGGGATGAGCAGTTCTTC; cdr3_aa: CASSLTSGGDEQFF
j_call: TRBJ1-2; d_call: NA; clone_size: NA; v_call: TRBV5-6; cdr3_nt: TGTGCCAGCAGCCGTCCCCAGGGTTGGAATGGCTACACCTTC; cdr3_aa: CASSRPQGWNGYTF
j_call: TRBJ2-1; d_call: NA; clone_size: NA; v_call: TRBV7-3; cdr3_nt: TGTGCCAGCAGCTTTTTGGGCCCGAGCTACAATGAGCAGTTCTTC; cdr3_aa: CASSFLGPSYNEQFF
j_call: TRBJ2-7; d_call: TRBD2; clone_size: NA; v_call: TRBV10-1; cdr3_nt: TGCGCCAGCAGTGTACTCAATAGCGGGAGGGCCTACGAGCAGTACTTC; cdr3_aa: CASSVLNSGRAYEQYF
j_call: TRBJ1-5; d_call: TRBD1; clone_size: NA; v_call: TRBV6-2/TRBV6-3; cdr3_nt: TGTGCCAGCAGTACCGGGACAGGTGGGATGAGCCAGCCCCAGCATTTT; cdr3_aa: CASSTGTGGMSQPQHF
j_call: TRBJ1-6; d_call: TRBD1; clone_size: once; v_call: TRBV5-6; cdr3_nt: TGTGCCAGCAGCTCGGACAGGGCCAATTCACCCCTCCACTTT; cdr3_aa: CASSSDRANSPLHF
j_call: TRBJ1-5; d_call: NA; clone_size: NA; v_call: TRBV9; cdr3_nt: TGTGCCAGCAGCGTAGATGGAGGGCTGGGTCAGCCCCAGCATTTT; cdr3_aa: CASSVDGGLGQPQHF
j_call: TRBJ2-7; d_call: NA; clone_size: NA; v_call: TRBV9; cdr3_nt: TGTGCCAGCAGTCCCGGCAGGGTCGCCTACGAGCAGTACTTC; cdr3_aa: CASSPGRVAYEQYF
j_call: TRBJ1-1; d_call: TRBD1; clone_size: NA; v_call: TRBV14; cdr3_nt: TGTGCCAGCAGCCTACAGGGGGCCTTCACTGAAGCTTTCTTT; cdr3_aa: CASSLQGAFTEAFF
j_call: TRBJ1-2; d_call: NA; clone_size: NA; v_call: TRBV6-5; cdr3_nt: TGTGCCAGCAGTTACTCGAGTGCAGCGAACTATGGCTACACCTTC; cdr3_aa: CASSYSSAANYGYTF
j_call: TRBJ1-2; d_call: NA; clone_size: once; v_call: TRBV19; cdr3_nt: TGTGCCAGTTCAGGGATAGCCTATGGCTACACCTTC; cdr3_aa: CASSGIAYGYTF
j_call: TRBJ1-5; d_call: NA; clone_size: few; v_call: TRBV30; cdr3_nt: TGTGCCTGGAGTGTAACTTTCCGGGGTACGAGCAATCAGCCCCAGCATTTT; cdr3_aa: CAWSVTFRGTSNQPQHF
j_call: TRBJ2-5; d_call: NA; clone_size: NA; v_call: TRBV10-3; cdr3_nt: TGTGCCATCAGTGGAGGTGGGGCCGAGACCCAGTACTTC; cdr3_aa: CAISGGGAETQYF
j_call: TRBJ2-3; d_call: TRBD2; clone_size: NA; v_call: TRBV28; cdr3_nt: TGTGCCAGCGCCGGACTAGCGGGAGAATGGCGGGCAGATACGCAGTATTTT; cdr3_aa: CASAGLAGEWRADTQYF
j_call: TRBJ2-5; d_call: TRBD2; clone_size: NA; v_call: TRBV25-1; cdr3_nt: TGTGCCAGCAGCGGTCTAGCGGGGGGCGAGACCCAGTACTTC; cdr3_aa: CASSGLAGGETQYF
j_call: TRBJ1-1; d_call: TRBD1; clone_size: NA; v_call: TRBV5-4; cdr3_nt: TGTGCCAGCAGCTTTCCCGGGACAGTTGGGGCCATGAACACTGAAGCTTTCTTT; cdr3_aa: CASSFPGTVGAMNTEAFF
j_call: TRBJ1-2; d_call: NA; clone_size: NA; v_call: TRBV5-1; cdr3_nt: TGCGCCAGCAGCTTGGCAGATTATGGCTACACCTTC; cdr3_aa: CASSLADYGYTF
j_call: TRBJ1-4; d_call: NA; clone_size: NA; v_call: TRBV28; cdr3_nt: TGTGCCAGCAGTTTCCAGGGATATGATGCTAATGAAAAACTGTTTTTT; cdr3_aa: CASSFQGYDANEKLFF
j_call: TRBJ2-3; d_call: TRBD2; clone_size: NA; v_call: TRBV28; cdr3_nt: TGTGCCAGCAGTTTATGGGGGACTAGAAGCACAGATACGCAGTATTTT; cdr3_aa: CASSLWGTRSTDTQYF